This entry lists 14 T cell receptor beta chains sequenced from one sample in a study of beta chain features in type 1 diabetes. Their antigens are not known. Since all of the isolated RNA was reverse transcribed, expressed TCRB transcripts were what got sequenced. Clones were sequenced by immunoSEQ multiplex PCR, and TCRdb holds only the in-frame ones, with some missing. The table has around 140,000 clones, about 13% seen once. General study results and limits: TCRB CDR3s were moderately but significantly shorter in Type 1 diabetes patients in all four CD4+ subsets.

The specimen sequenced was central memory CD4+ T cells from blood. Source of these receptors: a man aged 18 to 29 with type 1 diabetes.

This clone was observed a handful of times. V usage is TRBV10-3 and J usage is TRBJ2-5; 12 nucleotides line up with TRBD2. The CDR3 contains 15 residues. The junction had 6 bases not matched to a gene; V was cut back by 6 bases and J by 4 bases. Germline CDR1 reads ENHRY; CDR2 reads SYGVKD. DNA of the CDR3: TGTGCCATCAGCCAAGGACTAGCGGGGTTAGAGACCCAGTACTTC. It yields the protein CAISQGLAGLETQYF.

This clone was detected a few times. The V call is TRBV2, the J call TRBJ1-4, with D tentatively TRBD1 (6 bases). V gave up 7 bases and J gave up 4 bases, with 7 bases separating them. The germline CDR1 and CDR2 sequences are SNHLY and FYNNEI. The CDR3 runs to 12 residues. The CDR3, as DNA: TGTGCCAGCAAGGGGGTTAATGAAAAACTGTTTTTT. It yields the protein CASKGVNEKLFF.

J is TRBJ1-4 and V is TRBV13; D not resolved. V shed 5 bases and J shed 3 bases, with 19 bases lying between them. This CDR3 is built from 17 residues. Germline CDR1 reads PRHDT; CDR2 reads FYEKMQ (reference sequence). This CDR3 is CASSPRFTSRANEKLFF. DNA for the CDR3: TGTGCCAGCAGCCCTCGTTTCACTTCACGGGCTAATGAAAAACTGTTTTTT.

This clone was observed a handful of times. This chain links TRBV5-1 with TRBJ2-1, with 12 bases lining up with TRBD2. The germline gives CDR1 SGHRS, CDR2 YFSETQ. The CDR3 totals 15 residues. V lost 8 bases and J lost 0; bases outside the gene matches: 3. CDR3 amino acids: CASQTSGGSYNEQFF. Written as DNA, the CDR3 is TGCGCCAGTCAGACTAGCGGGGGCTCCTACAATGAGCAGTTCTTC.

V usage is TRBV10-3 and J usage is TRBJ2-1; unclear D gene. V lost 6 bases to trimming and J lost 2 bases, with 11 bases between them. The CDR3 contains 14 residues. Germline assignment: CDR1 ENHRY and CDR2 SYGVKD. CDR3 sequence: CAIRAIATYNEQFF. The CDR3 DNA is TGTGCCATCAGGGCTATAGCCACCTACAATGAGCAGTTCTTC.

Points on this clone: The junction shows a germline mismatch at one end, possibly a read error. The rearrangement links TRBV18 to TRBJ1-1; TRBD1 might be the D (5 bases). Germline V lookup: CDR1 KGHSH, CDR2 LQKENI. The CDR3 runs 12 residues. DNA of the CDR3: TGTGCCAGCACACCAGGGCAAACTGAAGCTTTCTTT. It encodes CASTPGQTEAFF.

As regards this clone: This CDR3 is also generated by other DNA sequences in the sample. The J gene is TRBJ2-7, the V gene TRBV5-8; 13 nucleotides match TRBD2. This CDR3 is 15 amino acids long. Per the germline V gene, CDR1 is SGHTS and CDR2 is YDEGEE. V dropped 4 bases and J dropped 2; count of bases not matched to a gene: 3. DNA for the CDR3: TGTGCCAGCAGCCCGGGGACTAGCGGGACCTACGAGCAGTACTTC. It is translated as CASSPGTSGTYEQYF.

A few counts support this clone. The rearrangement joins TRBV7-8 to TRBJ1-1, with no clear D. Germline values: CDR1 SGHVS, CDR2 FQNEAQ. Between the trimmed V and J ends, which lost 7 bases and 0 bases, there was a span of 9 bases. This CDR3 has 13 residues. CDR3 loop: CASKGVLNTEAFF. CDR3 DNA sequence: TGTGCCAGCAAAGGAGTCTTGAACACTGAAGCTTTCTTT.

V and J are TRBV29-1 and TRBJ1-1; 9 bases are a match to TRBD1. Trimming cost V 4 bases and J 4 bases; bases outside gene matches: 7. Germline values: CDR1 SQVTM, CDR2 ANQGSEA. This CDR3 is built from 14 residues. The CDR3 region has the DNA TGCAGCGTTGTAGTTGGGACAGGGACCACTGAAGCTTTCTTT. Its protein is CSVVVGTGTTEAFF.

The V and J genes are TRBV19 and TRBJ1-5; D is unresolved. The CDR3 covers 15 residues. Trimming stripped 3 bases from V and 0 bases from J, with 9 bases between. Germline-derived CDR1 and CDR2 are LNHDA and SQIVND (reference sequence). Here the CDR3 reads CASSMEVGSNQPQHF. The DNA of the CDR3 is TGTGCCAGTAGTATGGAAGTGGGTAGCAATCAGCCCCAGCATTTT.

V and J are TRBV18 and TRBJ2-3, with D hard to call. Trimming took off 3 bases at V and 4 bases at J, with 11 bases between the two ends. CDR1 and CDR2 (germline): KGHSH, LQKENI. The CDR3 totals 14 residues. The CDR3, as DNA: TGTGCCAGCTCACCCCAGAAACTTTCAGATACGCAGTATTTT. Amino acid sequence: CASSPQKLSDTQYF.

This chain links TRBV28 with TRBJ2-1; TRBD2 matches 12 bases. CDR1 and CDR2 (germline): MDHEN, SYDVKM. The V segment lost 1 base and the J segment 4 bases; nucleotides outside the gene matches: 5. The length of the CDR3 is 17 residues. The CDR3 sequence: CASSLSRLAGAYNEQFF. CDR3 nucleotide sequence: TGTGCCAGCAGTTTATCCAGACTAGCGGGGGCGTACAATGAGCAGTTCTTC.

This clone was seen more than once but under ten times. The chain couples TRBV5-1 to TRBJ1-1; D remains unclear. Germline lookup yields CDR1 SGHRS and CDR2 YFSETQ. Trimming took off 3 bases at V and 7 bases at J, with 10 bases between the two ends. This CDR3 comprises 12 residues. The CDR3 reads CASSSLGREAFF. Here the CDR3 DNA reads TGCGCCAGCAGCTCCCTTGGACGTGAAGCTTTCTTT.

DNA for the CDR3: TGTGCCAGCAGCGTTAAGCGGGGAGACTACAATGAGCAGTTCTTC. Amino acids: CASSVKRGDYNEQFF. This sequence joins TRBV5-4 and TRBJ2-1; 7 bases match TRBD2. The junction had 7 bases not matched to a gene; V was cut back by 4 bases and J by 3 bases. CDR1 is SGHNT, CDR2 YYREEE, per germline (reference sequence). This CDR3 has 15 amino acids. Full variable domain (missing parts from reference TRBV5-4 and TRBJ2-1): ETGVTQSPTHLIKTRGQQVTLRCSSQSGHNTVSWYQQALGQGPQFIFQYYREEENGRGNFPPRFSGLQFPNYSSELNVNALELDDSALYLCASSVKRGDYNEQFFGPGTRLTVL.